A single sample is the source of the 8 T cell receptor beta chains below, sequenced in a study of shared clonotypes between healthy human individuals. Measured with immunoSEQ multiplex PCR; TCRdb has only the in-frame clones, and not every one. This table has 2 million to 2.5 million clones, about 90% appearing once. The material sequenced was naive CD4+ T cells from PBMCs. Described subset: CD45RA+ positively selected. The receptor set was obtained from a man aged 18-30 years in good health. Some clones in this sample may be carry-over from other donors' samples.

The rearrangement uses TRBV7-3 and TRBJ2-5; 13 bases line up with TRBD2. V trimming: 4 bases; J trimming: 5 bases; junction bases outside the gene matches: 4. The germline gives CDR1 SGHTA, CDR2 FQGTGA. CDR3 size: 15 residues. CDR3 loop: CASSWGTSGAETQYF. As DNA, the CDR3 is TGTGCCAGCAGCTGGGGGACTAGCGGGGCGGAGACCCAGTACTTC.

This chain connects TRBV18 to TRBJ1-5; 11 nucleotides line up with TRBD1. Germline CDR1 is KGHSH and CDR2 is LQKENI. CDR3 size: 16 residues. With V trimmed by 5 bases and J by 3 bases, 6 bases remained unmatched. CDR3 in DNA: TGTGCCAGCTCAGCCGGGACAGGGGGTCCCAATCAGCCCCAGCATTTT. This gives the protein CASSAGTGGPNQPQHF.

This rearrangement joins TRBV19 to TRBJ1-4; no reliable D call. The V gene lost 2 bases and the J gene lost 4 bases, with 11 bases spanning the gap. The length of the CDR3 is 15 residues. Germline-derived CDR1 and CDR2 are LNHDA and SQIVND (reference sequence). The CDR3 sequence is CASSIFTASNEKLFF. The DNA for the CDR3 is TGTGCCAGTAGTATATTCACAGCCAGTAATGAAAAACTGTTTTTT.

The chain uses TRBV7-2 and TRBJ2-7; 9 bases align to TRBD2. The germline V gene encodes CDR1 SGHTA and CDR2 FQGNSA. This CDR3 contains 17 residues. The V and J ends lost 4 bases and 2 bases, in that order; junction bases with no gene match: 12. In DNA, the CDR3 is TGTGCCAGCAGCTACCGCCTAGGAGGCGGGAGGGCCTACGAGCAGTACTTC. Protein sequence: CASSYRLGGGRAYEQYF.

The chain joins TRBV5-5 to TRBJ2-3, with 13 bases aligning to TRBD2. The CDR3 contains 19 residues. With V trimmed by 3 bases and J by 0 bases, 10 bases remained unmatched. CDR1 is SGHKS and CDR2 is YYEKEE in the germline V gene (reference sequence). DNA of the CDR3: TGTGCCAGCAGCTCCCCCGGGACTAGCGGGACCCTAAGCACAGATACGCAGTATTTT. It codes for CASSSPGTSGTLSTDTQYF.

Of note for this clone: The sample contains more than one DNA sequence encoding this CDR3. The gene calls are TRBV2 and TRBJ1-2; 7 bases line up with TRBD1. The CDR3 is made up of 12 amino acids. J gave up 4 bases and V 7 bases, and 3 bases lay outside the gene matches. The V gene's germline CDR1 is SNHLY and CDR2 FYNNEI. CDR3 amino acids: CASIGGGYGYTF. Here the CDR3 DNA reads TGTGCCAGCATAGGGGGCGGCTATGGCTACACCTTC.

The chain carries TRBV15 and TRBJ1-2; no clear D. Trimming removed 8 bases at V and 6 bases at J, with 13 bases between. Germline V gene sequence: CDR1 LNHNV, CDR2 YYDKDF (reference sequence). This CDR3 comprises 12 residues. Here the CDR3 reads CATSRVADGYTF. CDR3 nucleotides: TGTGCCACCTCGCGGGTTGCGGATGGCTACACCTTC. Full variable domain (outside the CDR3, taken from reference TRBV15 and TRBJ1-2): DAMVIQNPRYQVTQFGKPVTLSCSQTLNHNVMYWYQQKSSQAPKLLFHYYDKDFNNEADTPDNFQSRRPNTSFCFLDIRSPGLGDTAMYLCATSRVADGYTFGSGTRLTVV.

The chain recombines TRBV28 with TRBJ2-2; possible D gene TRBD2, 6 bases. V was cut by 7 bases and J by 1 base, with 13 bases left in between. CDR3 length: 15 amino acids. Per germline, CDR1 MDHEN and CDR2 SYDVKM. The CDR3 sequence: CASTRTGENTGELFF. DNA of the CDR3: TGTGCCAGCACAAGAACGGGAGAGAACACCGGGGAGCTGTTTTTT.